These 6 T cell receptor beta chains were sequenced from one sample in a study of a mutant IDH1 vaccine in newly diagnosed glioma. Time point described: week 47, end of study. A 20-mer mutant IDH1 peptide at 300 ug was injected subcutaneously with topical imiquimod. Clones were sequenced by immunoSEQ multiplex PCR, and TCRdb holds only the in-frame ones, with some missing. The data show about 90,000 clones, under 90% seen once. No antigens are known for them. The sequences come from PBMCs, collected from a glioma patient whose treatment included an IDH1 peptide vaccine. The receptors here all came from a woman aged 45-59 years with glioma.

The gene calls are TRBV30 and TRBJ1-6; D gene uncertain. Germline V CDR1 and CDR2: GTSNPN, SVGIG (reference sequence). The CDR3 loop spans 13 amino acids. The V gene lost 2 bases and the J gene lost 5 bases, with 7 bases spanning the gap. CDR3 region: CAWSLFNNSPLHF. CDR3 nucleotides: TGTGCCTGGAGTCTATTCAATAATTCACCCCTCCACTTT. Full variable domain (outside the CDR3, taken from reference TRBV30 and TRBJ1-6): SQTIHQWPATLVQPVGSPLSLECTVEGTSNPNLYWYRQAAGRGLQLLFYSVGIGQISSEVPQNLSASRPQDRQFILSSKKLLLSDSGFYLCAWSLFNNSPLHFGNGTRLTVT.

This clone was observed a few times. Other DNA sequences of this sample code for an identical CDR3. The chain employs TRBV25-1 and TRBJ1-4; D might be TRBD1 (5 bases). This CDR3 is built from 14 residues. Trimming shortened V by 9 bases and J by 6 bases, and 17 bases separated the two germline ends. In germline, CDR1 is MGHDK, CDR2 SYGVNS. The CDR3 loop is CASRGGAGDEKLFF. DNA of the CDR3: TGTGCCAGTAGGGGAGGGGCAGGTGATGAAAAACTGTTTTTT.

The genes are TRBV18 and TRBJ2-3, with 8 bases matching TRBD1. Germline V gene lookup returns CDR1 KGHSH and CDR2 LQKENI. With V trimmed by 5 bases and J by 4 bases, 11 bases remained unmatched. The CDR3 is 16 residues long. The CDR3 is CASSSLSTGAADTQYF. In DNA form, the CDR3 reads TGTGCCAGCTCATCCCTCTCGACAGGGGCGGCAGATACGCAGTATTTT.

CDR3 protein: CASSFNVGQGARGNQPQHF. CDR3 in DNA: TGTGCCAGCAGCTTTAATGTGGGACAGGGGGCGCGGGGCAATCAGCCCCAGCATTTT. V and J are TRBV27 and TRBJ1-5, with 12 bases lining up with TRBD1. With 6 bases clipped from V and 2 bases from J, the junction kept 14 bases outside the gene matches. This CDR3 spans 19 amino acids. The germline CDR1 and CDR2 sequences are MNHEY and SMNVEV (reference sequence).

The CDR3 DNA reads as TGTGCCAGCAGTGAAATAGGGGCCGCCAAAAACATTCAGTACTTC. It encodes CASSEIGAAKNIQYF. This chain uses TRBV25-1 with TRBJ2-4, with a weak D call TRBD1 (5 bases). Trimming stripped 2 bases from V and 1 base from J, with 9 bases between. The V gene's germline CDR1 is MGHDK and CDR2 SYGVNS. CDR3 length equals 15 residues.

The V gene is TRBV5-1, the J gene TRBJ1-3, with TRBD1 matching over 7 bases. Germline CDR1 and CDR2: SGHRS and YFSETQ. J gave up 2 bases and V 0 bases, and 5 bases lay outside the gene matches. This CDR3 has 16 residues. Here the CDR3 reads CASSLGQGITGNTIYF. CDR3 DNA sequence: TGCGCCAGCAGCTTGGGACAGGGTATTACTGGAAACACCATATATTTT. The complete variable domain, with remaining parts taken from reference TRBV5-1 and TRBJ1-3, reads KAGVTQTPRYLIKTRGQQVTLSCSPISGHRSVSWYQQTPGQGLQFLFEYFSETQRNKGNFPGRFSGRQFSNSRSEMNVSTLELGDSALYLCASSLGQGITGNTIYFGEGSWLTVV.